The present T cell receptor beta chain was sequenced within a study of beta chain features in type 1 diabetes. Broader study findings: Junctions at VDJ sites from type 1 diabetes patients had fewer insertions and more deletions.

The CDR3 loop spans 12 amino acids. Deletions cut 4 bases from V and 4 bases from J, with 8 bases between. Per germline, CDR1 PRHDT and CDR2 FYEKMQ (reference sequence). This clone was counted many times. Its matching antigen is unknown. The isolated RNA, all of it, was reverse transcribed, so expressed TCRB transcripts were what got sequenced. Produced via immunoSEQ multiplex PCR; TCRdb's table is partial and in-frame only. This sample has about 270,000 clones; 13% to 15% occur once, and the top ten carry around 0.025%. The chain joins TRBV13 to TRBJ2-7; D might be TRBD1 (6 bases). The sequenced sample was naive CD4+ T cells from blood. This sequence originates from a woman aged 40 to 49 in good health. CDR3 DNA sequence: TGTGCCAGCAGCTACAGGGTGTACGAGCAGTACTTC. It translates to CASSYRVYEQYF. Full variable domain (rest looked up from reference TRBV13 and TRBJ2-7): AAGVIQSPRHLIKEKRETATLKCYPIPRHDTVYWYQQGPGQDPQFLISFYEKMQSDKGSIPDRFSAQQFSDYHSELNMSSLELGDSALYFCASSYRVYEQYFGPGTRLTVT.